The next 20 T cell receptor beta chains were all read from a single sample in a study of immune heterogeneity within non-small cell lung tumors. Bulk tumor genomic DNA was the template, and each sample received about 600 ng. Widely spaced biopsies, several per primary tumor, were obtained at surgery. Patients underwent curative surgery for non-small cell lung cancer (untreated and newly diagnosed). It was a multiplex PCR that amplified TCR beta CDR3, with 32 V and 13 J primers. TCRdb reanalysed the multiplex PCR reads using MiXCR and keeps one entry per CDR3 protein. The sample holds some 22,000 distinct CDR3 sequences, 25% to 30% seen once. The sample comprised lung tumor tissue. These receptor sequences come from a man in his forties with non-small cell lung cancer.

This clonotype was observed a few times. V is TRBV7-2 and J is TRBJ2-3, with a weak D call TRBD2 (6 bases). Germline V gene data show CDR1 as SGHTA and CDR2 as FQGNSA. Trimming pared 6 bases from V and 6 bases from J, leaving 25 bases between. The CDR3 contains 17 residues. The CDR3 DNA reads TGTGCCAGCAGTCCATTGACTAGTGGCTCAACGGGGGATACGCAGTATTTT. Encoded protein: CASSPLTSGSTGDTQYF.

With respect to this clonotype: It may be a read error: a sequence one base away is much more abundant. The chain couples TRBV5-1 to TRBJ2-2; possibly TRBD2 for D (5 bases). Per the germline V gene, CDR1 is SGHRS and CDR2 is YFSETQ. The CDR3 sequence is 13 residues long. The CDR3 DNA is TGCGCCAGCAGCTTGGAGGCGTCCGGGAAGCTGTTTTTT. Translating it yields CASSLEASGKLFF.

Regarding this clonotype: The junction does not match germline at one end; this may be a read error. V gene TRBV10-2 combines with J gene TRBJ2-2, with TRBD2 identical over 8 bases. CDR1 and CDR2 (germline): WSHSY, SAAADI. CDR3 size: 17 residues. The CDR3 loop reads CTSIPGGPSSNSGELFF. DNA of the CDR3: TGCACCAGCATCCCGGGAGGGCCGAGCTCGAACAGCGGGGAGCTGTTTTTT.

The rearrangement uses TRBV7-8 and TRBJ2-1; 8 bases match TRBD1. Trimming at V came to 1 base and at J to 6 bases, leaving 2 bases not matched to a gene. The CDR3 loop spans 14 amino acids. Per the germline V gene, CDR1 is SGHVS and CDR2 is FQNEAQ. The CDR3 DNA reads as TGTGCCAGCAGCTTAGGAACAGGGGGCAATGAGCAGTTCTTC. This translates into CASSLGTGGNEQFF. The full variable domain, completed using reference TRBV7-8 and TRBJ2-1, is GAGVSQSPRYKVAKRGQDVALRCDPISGHVSLFWYQQALGQGPEFLTYFQNEAQLDKSGLPSDRFFAERPEGSVSTLKIQRTQQEDSAVYLCASSLGTGGNEQFFGPGTRLTVL.

The chain carries TRBV6-4 and TRBJ2-5, with D uncertain. The germline V gene encodes CDR1 MRHNA and CDR2 SNTAGT. The CDR3 consists of 13 residues. Between the trimmed V and J ends, which lost 3 bases and 6 bases, there was a span of 11 bases. CDR3 region: CASSEQQGKTQYF. The CDR3 region has the DNA TGTGCCAGCAGTGAACAACAAGGGAAGACCCAGTACTTC.

The chain couples TRBV5-1 to TRBJ1-2, with 10 nucleotides matching TRBD1. This CDR3 has 17 amino acids. The trim removed 0 bases at V and 2 bases at J, leaving 7 bases unmatched. Germline values: CDR1 SGHRS, CDR2 YFSETQ. The CDR3 DNA is TGCGCCAGCAGCTTGGCCAGGAGGGGACAGGGGAACTATGGCTACACCTTC. It is translated as CASSLARRGQGNYGYTF.

This clonotype was picked up a small number of times. The chain is built from TRBV20-1 and TRBJ2-7; the match to TRBD2 covers 10 bases. The germline V gene has CDR1 DFQATT and CDR2 SNEGSKA (reference sequence). CDR3 length: 13 residues. The V segment lost 4 bases and the J segment 6 bases; nucleotides outside the gene matches: 6. The CDR3 sequence: CSATSGRIGEQYF. The CDR3 region has the DNA TGCAGTGCTACTAGCGGGAGAATAGGCGAGCAGTACTTC.

This chain connects TRBV2 to TRBJ2-7; no clear D gene. Germline CDR1 reads SNHLY; CDR2 reads FYNNEI. This CDR3 is built from 11 residues. Deletions cut 6 bases from V and 9 bases from J, with 12 bases between. CDR3 region: CASRPRARQYF. CDR3 sequence (DNA): TGTGCCAGCAGGCCTCGCGCGAGGCAGTACTTC.

The sample holds many counts of this clonotype. The rearrangement uses TRBV6-1 and TRBJ1-2, with D possibly being TRBD1 (5 bases). Per germline, CDR1 MNHNS and CDR2 SASEGT. The CDR3 covers 14 residues. Trimming removed 2 bases at V and 7 bases at J, with 14 bases between. CDR3 region: CASSEIWGGTGYTF. The CDR3 DNA sequence: TGTGCCAGCAGTGAAATCTGGGGGGGTACTGGCTACACCTTC.

J is TRBJ1-2 and V is TRBV4-3; 10 nucleotides line up with TRBD1. With 1 base clipped from V and 2 bases from J, the junction kept 7 bases outside the gene matches. CDR3 length: 17 residues. Germline V gives CDR1 LGHNA, CDR2 YSLEER. The CDR3, as DNA: TGCGCCAGCAGCCAAGCTACCGGGACAGGGGAGAACTATGGCTACACCTTC. It yields the protein CASSQATGTGENYGYTF.

This clonotype is medium-sized in the sample. The gene calls are TRBV24-1 and TRBJ2-3, with D hard to call. The CDR3 extends over 11 amino acids. The V end was cut by 10 bases, the J end by 2 bases, with 6 bases between. Looked up from germline, CDR1 is KGHDR and CDR2 is SFDVKD. As DNA, the CDR3 is TGTGCCACAGAAGACACAGATACGCAGTATTTT. Its protein is CATEDTDTQYF.

This clonotype occurred many times. This chain joins TRBV7-8 and TRBJ1-3; no clear D. V gave up 5 bases and J gave up 0 bases, with 20 bases separating them. This CDR3 has 18 amino acids. Germline V gene lookup returns CDR1 SGHVS and CDR2 FQNEAQ. CDR3 nucleotides: TGTGCCAGCAGCCCGCTTGAGAGAGGTAGATCCTCTGGAAACACCATATATTTT. This translates into CASSPLERGRSSGNTIYF.

This clonotype was seen a few times. The J gene is TRBJ1-1, the V gene TRBV10-3; 9 positions agree with TRBD1. Germline CDR1 and CDR2: ENHRY and SYGVKD. The ends lost 4 bases at V and 5 bases at J; junction bases unmatched: 11. There are 16 residues in the CDR3. CDR3 protein: CAISALRQGVRTEAFF. CDR3 coding DNA: TGTGCCATCAGTGCTCTCCGACAGGGGGTAAGGACTGAAGCTTTCTTT.

V and J are TRBV7-9 and TRBJ1-4; D is ambiguous. The CDR3 extends over 12 amino acids. Between the trimmed V and J ends, which lost 5 bases and 7 bases, there was a span of 8 bases. CDR1 is SEHNR, CDR2 FQNEAQ, per germline (reference sequence). The CDR3 is CASSPLTEKLFF. As DNA, the CDR3 is TGTGCCAGCAGCCCCCTGACTGAAAAACTGTTTTTT.

Of note for this clonotype: This may stem from a read error, because a much larger clone lies one nucleotide away. The genes are TRBV3-1 and TRBJ1-2; perhaps TRBD1 as D (5 bases). Germline-derived CDR1 and CDR2 are LGHDT and YNNKEL (reference sequence). The CDR3 runs 12 residues. The CDR3 loop is CASRGLDRGHTF. Here the CDR3 DNA reads TGTGCCAGCAGGGGGCTTGATCGTGGCCACACCTTC. The full variable domain, in which reference TRBV3-1 and TRBJ1-2 provide the parts outside the CDR3, is DTAVSQTPKYLVTQMGNDKSIKCEQNLGHDTMYWYKQDSKKFLKIMFSYNNKELIINETVPNRFSPKSPDKAHLNLHINSLELGDSAVYFCASRGLDRGHTFGSGTRLTVV.

There are many counts of this clonotype. CDR3 sequence (DNA): TGTGCCAGCAGCCCGACAGGGGTCCCCTCTGGGGCCAACGTCCTGACTTTC. The encoded protein is CASSPTGVPSGANVLTF. The rearrangement uses TRBV6-1 and TRBJ2-6; TRBD1 matches 8 bases. In germline, CDR1 is MNHNS, CDR2 SASEGT. The CDR3 sequence is 17 residues long. The J segment lost 0 bases and the V segment lost 6 bases, leaving 7 bases of the junction unmatched.

The chain carries TRBV5-1 and TRBJ2-7; possible D gene TRBD2, 6 bases. CDR3 size: 15 residues. V shed 0 bases and J shed 0 bases, with 10 bases lying between them. Germline CDR1 is SGHRS and CDR2 is YFSETQ. The CDR3 region is CASSLGGGSSYEQYF. The CDR3 coding sequence is TGCGCCAGCAGCTTGGGTGGGGGGAGCTCCTACGAGCAGTACTTC.

With regard to this clonotype: At one of its ends the junction is not consistent with the germline gene, which may arise from a read error. The chain carries TRBV18 and TRBJ1-1, with D tentatively TRBD1 (5 bases). Germline values: CDR1 KGHSH, CDR2 LQKENI. This CDR3 is 12 amino acids long. CDR3 residues: CASSPGPTETFF. In nucleotides, the CDR3 is TGTGCCAGCTCCCCGGGACCGACTGAAACTTTCTTT.

Of note for this clonotype: With a much larger clone just one base away, this may be a read error. The chain uses TRBV5-1 and TRBJ1-2; a weak D match, TRBD1 (5 bases). V was clipped by 2 bases and J by 7 bases, with 18 bases between them. Germline V gives CDR1 SGHRS, CDR2 YFSETQ. This CDR3 comprises 15 residues. The CDR3 reads CASSFTQDTMSGYTF. CDR3 DNA: TGCGCCAGCAGCTTCACCCAGGACACCATGAGTGGCTACACCTTC.

This clonotype was found many times. The chain uses TRBV9 and TRBJ2-7; D possibly corresponds to TRBD2 (6 bases). CDR3 length equals 14 residues. Per the germline V gene, CDR1 is SGDLS and CDR2 is YYNGEE. Trimming shortened V by 6 bases and J by 0 bases, and 13 bases separated the two germline ends. The CDR3 loop reads CASNPGRSSYEQYF. Here the CDR3 DNA reads TGTGCCAGCAACCCGGGGAGGAGCTCCTACGAGCAGTACTTC.